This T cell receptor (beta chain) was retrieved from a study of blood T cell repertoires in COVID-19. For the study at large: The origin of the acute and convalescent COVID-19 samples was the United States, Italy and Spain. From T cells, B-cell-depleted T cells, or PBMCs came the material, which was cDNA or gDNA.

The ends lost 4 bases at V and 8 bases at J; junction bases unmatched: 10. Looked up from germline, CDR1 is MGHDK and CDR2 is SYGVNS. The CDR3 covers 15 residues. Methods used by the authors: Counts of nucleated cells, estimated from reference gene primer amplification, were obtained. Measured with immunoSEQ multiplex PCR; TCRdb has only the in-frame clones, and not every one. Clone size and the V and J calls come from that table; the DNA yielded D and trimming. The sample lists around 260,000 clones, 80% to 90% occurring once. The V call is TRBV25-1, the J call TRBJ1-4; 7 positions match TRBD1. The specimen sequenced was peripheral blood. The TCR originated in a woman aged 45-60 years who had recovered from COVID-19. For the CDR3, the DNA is TGTGCCAGCAGTGCTCCCTCGAGGGGGCGAGAAAAACTGTTTTTT. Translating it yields CASSAPSRGREKLFF.